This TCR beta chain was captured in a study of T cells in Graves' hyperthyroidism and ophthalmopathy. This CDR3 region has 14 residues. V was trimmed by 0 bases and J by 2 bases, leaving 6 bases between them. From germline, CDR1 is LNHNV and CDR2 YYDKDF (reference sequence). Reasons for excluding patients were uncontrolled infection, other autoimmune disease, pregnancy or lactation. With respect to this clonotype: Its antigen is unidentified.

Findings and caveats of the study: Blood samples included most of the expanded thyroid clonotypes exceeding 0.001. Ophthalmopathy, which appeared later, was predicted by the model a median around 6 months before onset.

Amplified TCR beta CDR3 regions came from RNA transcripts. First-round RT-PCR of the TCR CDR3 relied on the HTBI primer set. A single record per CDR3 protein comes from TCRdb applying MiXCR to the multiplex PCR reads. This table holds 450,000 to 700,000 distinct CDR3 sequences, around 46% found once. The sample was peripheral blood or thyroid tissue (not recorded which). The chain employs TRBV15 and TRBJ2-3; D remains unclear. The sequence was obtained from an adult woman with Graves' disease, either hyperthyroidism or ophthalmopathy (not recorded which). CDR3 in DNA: TGTGCCACCAGCAGAGATGATGACACAGATACGCAGTATTTT. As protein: CATSRDDDTDTQYF.